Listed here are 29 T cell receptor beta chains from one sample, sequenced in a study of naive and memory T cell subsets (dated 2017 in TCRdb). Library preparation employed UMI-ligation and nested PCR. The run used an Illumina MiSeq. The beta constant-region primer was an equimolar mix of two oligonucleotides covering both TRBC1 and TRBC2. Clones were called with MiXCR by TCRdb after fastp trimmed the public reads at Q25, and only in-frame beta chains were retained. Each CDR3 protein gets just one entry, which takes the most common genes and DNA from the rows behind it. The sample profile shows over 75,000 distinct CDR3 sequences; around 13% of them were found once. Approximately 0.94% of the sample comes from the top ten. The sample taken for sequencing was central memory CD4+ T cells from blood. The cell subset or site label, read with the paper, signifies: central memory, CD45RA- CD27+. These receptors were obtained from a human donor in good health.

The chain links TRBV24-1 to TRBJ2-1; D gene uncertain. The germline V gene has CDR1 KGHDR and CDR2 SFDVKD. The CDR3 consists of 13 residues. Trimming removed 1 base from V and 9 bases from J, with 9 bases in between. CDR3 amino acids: CATSDFMRSEQFF. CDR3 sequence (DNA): TGTGCCACCAGTGATTTTATGAGGTCTGAGCAGTTCTTC.

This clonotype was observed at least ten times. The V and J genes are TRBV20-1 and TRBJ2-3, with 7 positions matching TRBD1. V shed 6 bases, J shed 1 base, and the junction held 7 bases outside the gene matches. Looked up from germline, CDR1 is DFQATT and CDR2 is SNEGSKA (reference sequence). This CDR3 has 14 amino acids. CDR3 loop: CSAYGQVGTDTQYF. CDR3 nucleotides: TGCAGTGCCTACGGACAGGTGGGCACAGATACGCAGTATTTT.

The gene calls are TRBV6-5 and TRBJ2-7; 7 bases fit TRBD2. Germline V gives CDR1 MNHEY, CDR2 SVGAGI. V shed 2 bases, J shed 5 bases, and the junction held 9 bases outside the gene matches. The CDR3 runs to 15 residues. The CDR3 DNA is TGTGCCAGCAGTTACGGGAGGGGACCGGGAGACGAGCAGTACTTC. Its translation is CASSYGRGPGDEQYF.

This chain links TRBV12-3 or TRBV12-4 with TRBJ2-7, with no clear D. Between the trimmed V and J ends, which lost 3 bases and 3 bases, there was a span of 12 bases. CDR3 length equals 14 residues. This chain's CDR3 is CASSFKGGFYEQYF. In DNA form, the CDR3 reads TGTGCCAGCAGTTTTAAGGGCGGATTCTACGAGCAGTACTTC.

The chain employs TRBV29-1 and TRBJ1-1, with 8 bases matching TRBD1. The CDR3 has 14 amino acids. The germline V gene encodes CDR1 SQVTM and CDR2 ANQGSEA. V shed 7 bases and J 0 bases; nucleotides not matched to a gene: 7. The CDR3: CSARGTGMNTEAFF. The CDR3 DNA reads TGCAGCGCTAGGGGGACAGGAATGAACACTGAAGCTTTCTTT.

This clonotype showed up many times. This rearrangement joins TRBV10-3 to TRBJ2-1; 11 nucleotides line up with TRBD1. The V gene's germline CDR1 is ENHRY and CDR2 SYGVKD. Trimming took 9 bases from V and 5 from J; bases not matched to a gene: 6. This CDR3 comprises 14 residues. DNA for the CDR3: TGTGCCATGGAATCGGGACAGGGGGACAATGAGCAGTTCTTC. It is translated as CAMESGQGDNEQFF.

The DNA for the CDR3 is TGCAGTGCTAAGGGTGTGTGGACAGGGAATTCACCCCTCCACTTT. Translated, it gives CSAKGVWTGNSPLHF. The chain couples TRBV20-1 to TRBJ1-6, with 8 bases that match TRBD1. J lost 7 bases, V lost 4 bases, and 9 bases had no gene match. Looked up from germline, CDR1 is DFQATT and CDR2 is SNEGSKA (reference sequence). The CDR3 is 15 residues long.

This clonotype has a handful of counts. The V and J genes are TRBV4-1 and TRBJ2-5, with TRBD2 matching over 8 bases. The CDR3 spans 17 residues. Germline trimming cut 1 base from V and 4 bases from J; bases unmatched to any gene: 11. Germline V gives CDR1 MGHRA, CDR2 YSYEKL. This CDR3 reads CASSQASGGWGVETQYF. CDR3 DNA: TGCGCCAGCAGCCAAGCATCGGGGGGGTGGGGAGTAGAGACCCAGTACTTC.

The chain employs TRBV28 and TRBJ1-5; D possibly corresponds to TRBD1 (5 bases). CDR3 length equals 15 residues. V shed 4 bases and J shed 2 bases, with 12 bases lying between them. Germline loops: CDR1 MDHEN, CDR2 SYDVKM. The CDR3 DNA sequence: TGTGCCAGCAGTTCCTTACGGGGGGGCAATCAGCCCCAGCATTTT. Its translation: CASSSLRGGNQPQHF.

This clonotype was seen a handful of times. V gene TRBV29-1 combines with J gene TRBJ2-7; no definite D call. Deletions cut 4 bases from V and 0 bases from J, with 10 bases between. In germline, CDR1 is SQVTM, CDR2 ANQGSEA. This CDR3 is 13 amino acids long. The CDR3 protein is CSVANSFSYEQYF. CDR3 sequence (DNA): TGCAGCGTTGCGAACAGCTTCTCCTACGAGCAGTACTTC.

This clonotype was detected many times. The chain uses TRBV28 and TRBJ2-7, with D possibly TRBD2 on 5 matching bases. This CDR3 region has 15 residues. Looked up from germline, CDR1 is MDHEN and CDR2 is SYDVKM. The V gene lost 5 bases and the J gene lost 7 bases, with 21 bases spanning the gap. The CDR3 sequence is CASSTAGLLSWEQYF. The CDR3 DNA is TGTGCCAGCAGTACGGCTGGACTGCTTTCGTGGGAGCAGTACTTC.

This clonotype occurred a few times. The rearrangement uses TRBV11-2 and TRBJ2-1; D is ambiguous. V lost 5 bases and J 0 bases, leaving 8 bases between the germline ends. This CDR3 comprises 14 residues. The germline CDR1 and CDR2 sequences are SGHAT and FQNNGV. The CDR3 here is CASSPVGSYNEQFF. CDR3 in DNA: TGTGCCAGCAGCCCGGTGGGCTCCTACAATGAGCAGTTCTTC.

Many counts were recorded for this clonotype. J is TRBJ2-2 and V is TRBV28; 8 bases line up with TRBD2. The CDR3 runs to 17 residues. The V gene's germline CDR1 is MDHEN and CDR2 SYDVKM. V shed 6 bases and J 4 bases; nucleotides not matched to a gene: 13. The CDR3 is CASSHTVSGRRTGELFF. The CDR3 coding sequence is TGTGCCAGCAGCCACACCGTCAGCGGGAGACGCACCGGGGAGCTGTTTTTT.

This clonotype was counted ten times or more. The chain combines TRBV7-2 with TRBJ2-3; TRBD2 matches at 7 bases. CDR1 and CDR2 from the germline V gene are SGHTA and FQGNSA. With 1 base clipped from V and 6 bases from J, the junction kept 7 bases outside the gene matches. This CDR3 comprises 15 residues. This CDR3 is CASSLGFAGVDTQYF. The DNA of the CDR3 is TGTGCCAGCAGCTTAGGGTTTGCGGGGGTGGATACGCAGTATTTT.

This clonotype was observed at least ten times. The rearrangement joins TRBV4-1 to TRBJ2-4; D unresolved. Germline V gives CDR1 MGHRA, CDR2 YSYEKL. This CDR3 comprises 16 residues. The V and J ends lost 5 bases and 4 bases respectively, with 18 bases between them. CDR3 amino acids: CASSSETAQLKNIQYF. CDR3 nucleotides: TGCGCCAGCAGCTCCGAGACGGCACAATTAAAAAACATTCAGTACTTC.

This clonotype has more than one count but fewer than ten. The CDR3 sequence is CASSLFQEWEAGGRYEQYF. CDR3 coding DNA: TGTGCCAGCAGTTTATTCCAGGAGTGGGAAGCGGGAGGGAGGTACGAGCAGTACTTC. The J gene is TRBJ2-7, the V gene TRBV28; 10 bases agree with TRBD2. Looked up from germline, CDR1 is MDHEN and CDR2 is SYDVKM. This CDR3 spans 19 amino acids. The ends lost 1 base at V and 4 bases at J; junction bases unmatched: 16.

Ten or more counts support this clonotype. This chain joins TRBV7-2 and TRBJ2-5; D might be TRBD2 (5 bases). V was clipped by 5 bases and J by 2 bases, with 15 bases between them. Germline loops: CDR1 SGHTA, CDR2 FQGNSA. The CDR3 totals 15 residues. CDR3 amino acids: CASSPRGRTQETQYF. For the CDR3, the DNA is TGTGCCAGCAGCCCCCGGGGTCGGACTCAAGAGACCCAGTACTTC.

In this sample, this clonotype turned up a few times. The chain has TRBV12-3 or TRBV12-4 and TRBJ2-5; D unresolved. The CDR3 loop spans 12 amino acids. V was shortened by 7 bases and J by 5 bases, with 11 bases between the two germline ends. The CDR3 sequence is CASTVQGETQYF. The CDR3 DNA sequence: TGTGCCAGCACCGTTCAAGGGGAGACCCAGTACTTC.

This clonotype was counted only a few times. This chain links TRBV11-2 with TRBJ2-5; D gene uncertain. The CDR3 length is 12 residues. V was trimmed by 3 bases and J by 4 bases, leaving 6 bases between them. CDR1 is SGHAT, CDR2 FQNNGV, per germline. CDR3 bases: TGTGCCAGCAGCTTCTGGTTAGAGACCCAGTACTTC. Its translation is CASSFWLETQYF.

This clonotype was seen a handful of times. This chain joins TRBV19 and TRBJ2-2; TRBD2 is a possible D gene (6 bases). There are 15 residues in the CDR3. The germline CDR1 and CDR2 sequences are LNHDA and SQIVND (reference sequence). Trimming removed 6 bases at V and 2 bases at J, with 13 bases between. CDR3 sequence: CASRPGGTNTGELFF. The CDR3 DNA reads TGTGCCAGTAGGCCCGGCGGGACCAACACCGGGGAGCTGTTTTTT.

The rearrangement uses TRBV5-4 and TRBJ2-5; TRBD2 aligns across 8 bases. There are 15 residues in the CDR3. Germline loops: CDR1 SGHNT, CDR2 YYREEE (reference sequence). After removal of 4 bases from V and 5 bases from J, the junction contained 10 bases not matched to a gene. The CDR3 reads CASSRSGRIAETQYF. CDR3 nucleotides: TGTGCCAGCAGCCGAAGCGGGAGAATTGCGGAGACCCAGTACTTC.

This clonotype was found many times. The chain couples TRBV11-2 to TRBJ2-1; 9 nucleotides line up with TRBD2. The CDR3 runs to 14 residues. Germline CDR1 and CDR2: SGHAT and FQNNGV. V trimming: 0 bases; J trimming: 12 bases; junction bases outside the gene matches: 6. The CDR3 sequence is CASSLDGGRGGQFF. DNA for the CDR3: TGTGCCAGCAGCTTAGACGGCGGGAGGGGTGGGCAGTTCTTC.

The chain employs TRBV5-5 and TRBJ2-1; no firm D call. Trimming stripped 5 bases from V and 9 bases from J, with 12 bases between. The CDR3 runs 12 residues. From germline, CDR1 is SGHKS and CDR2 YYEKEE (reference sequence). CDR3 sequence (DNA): TGTGCCAGCAGTTACCCTAGGCCTGAGCAGTTCTTC. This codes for CASSYPRPEQFF.

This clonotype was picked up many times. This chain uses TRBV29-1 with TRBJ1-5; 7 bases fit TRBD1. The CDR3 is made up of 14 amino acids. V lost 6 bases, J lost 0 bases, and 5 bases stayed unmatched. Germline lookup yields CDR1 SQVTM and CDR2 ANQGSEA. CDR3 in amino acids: CSVTQGISNQPQHF. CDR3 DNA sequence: TGCAGCGTCACACAGGGGATTAGCAATCAGCCCCAGCATTTT. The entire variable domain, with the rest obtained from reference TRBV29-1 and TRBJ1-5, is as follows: SAVISQKPSRDICQRGTSLTIQCQVDSQVTMMFWYRQQPGQSLTLIATANQGSEATYESGFVIDKFPISRPNLTFSTLTVSNMSPEDSSIYLCSVTQGISNQPQHFGDGTRLSIL.

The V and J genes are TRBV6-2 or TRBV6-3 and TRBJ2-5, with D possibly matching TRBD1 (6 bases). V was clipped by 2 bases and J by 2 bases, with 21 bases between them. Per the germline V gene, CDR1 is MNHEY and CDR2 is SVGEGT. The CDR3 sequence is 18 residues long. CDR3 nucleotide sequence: TGTGCCAGCAGTTACCCCTATTCCCCAGGGGTCCGACAAGAGACCCAGTACTTC. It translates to CASSYPYSPGVRQETQYF.

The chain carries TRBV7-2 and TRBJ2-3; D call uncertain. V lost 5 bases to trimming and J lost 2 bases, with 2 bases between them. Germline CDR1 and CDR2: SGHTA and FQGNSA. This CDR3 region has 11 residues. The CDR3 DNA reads TGTGCCAGCAGCCCCACAGATACGCAGTATTTT. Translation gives CASSPTDTQYF.

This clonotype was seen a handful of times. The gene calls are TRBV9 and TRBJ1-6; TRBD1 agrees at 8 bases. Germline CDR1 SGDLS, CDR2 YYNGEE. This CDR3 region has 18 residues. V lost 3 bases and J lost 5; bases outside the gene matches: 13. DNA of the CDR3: TGTGCCAGCAGCGCACCGTCAGGGGGCTCCGTAGATAATTCACCCCTCCACTTT. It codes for CASSAPSGGSVDNSPLHF.

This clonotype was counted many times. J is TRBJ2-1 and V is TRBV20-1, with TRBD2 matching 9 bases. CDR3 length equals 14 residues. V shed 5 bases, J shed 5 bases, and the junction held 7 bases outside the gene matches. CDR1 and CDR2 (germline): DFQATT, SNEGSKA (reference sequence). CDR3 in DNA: TGCAGTGCTCCACTAGCGGGCTTTAACAATGAGCAGTTCTTC. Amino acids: CSAPLAGFNNEQFF.

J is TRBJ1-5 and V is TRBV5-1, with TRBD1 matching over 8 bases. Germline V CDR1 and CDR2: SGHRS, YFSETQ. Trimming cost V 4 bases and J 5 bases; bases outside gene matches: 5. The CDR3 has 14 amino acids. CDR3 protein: CASSLGTGYQPQHF. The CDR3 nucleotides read TGCGCCAGCAGCCTAGGGACAGGCTATCAGCCCCAGCATTTT. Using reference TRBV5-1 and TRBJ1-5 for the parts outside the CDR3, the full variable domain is KAGVTQTPRYLIKTRGQQVTLSCSPISGHRSVSWYQQTPGQGLQFLFEYFSETQRNKGNFPGRFSGRQFSNSRSEMNVSTLELGDSALYLCASSLGTGYQPQHFGDGTRLSIL.